Shown below are 8 T cell receptor beta chains from a single sample sequenced in a study of breast tumors, draining lymph nodes, adjacent tissues. The lymph nodes were axillary draining lymph nodes from breast cancer patients. TCRdb reprocessed the multiplex PCR reads with MiXCR, giving one entry per CDR3 protein. The sample lists about 230,000 distinct CDR3 sequences; approximately 29% were seen once. Sequenced material: axillary lymph node tissue. Source of these receptors: a female donor with breast cancer. Some clones in this sample may be carry-over from other donors' samples.

The sample holds many counts of this clonotype. This rearrangement joins TRBV11-3 to TRBJ2-7; 10 nucleotides agree with TRBD1. Germline V gene sequence: CDR1 SGHNT, CDR2 YENEEA. The trim removed 4 bases at V and 5 bases at J, leaving 5 bases unmatched. There are 14 residues in the CDR3. CDR3 DNA: TGTGCCAGCAGCTGGGTGACAGGGGGCCACGAGCAGTACTTC. Amino acid sequence: CASSWVTGGHEQYF.

This clonotype appeared many times. V and J are TRBV19 and TRBJ2-7, with D perhaps TRBD2 (6 bases). The ends were cut back, 3 bases at V and 0 bases at J, with 12 bases in the middle. Germline V gene sequence: CDR1 LNHDA, CDR2 SQIVND (reference sequence). The CDR3 consists of 15 residues. CDR3: CASSMGIADSYEQYF. For the CDR3, the DNA is TGTGCCAGTAGTATGGGAATAGCGGACTCCTACGAGCAGTACTTC.

This chain joins TRBV5-1 and TRBJ1-1; 9 nucleotides agree with TRBD1. The J segment lost 7 bases and the V segment lost 4 bases, leaving 11 bases of the junction unmatched. The CDR3 has 15 amino acids. Germline CDR1 SGHRS, CDR2 YFSETQ. The CDR3 DNA sequence: TGCGCCAGCAGCCCTGGATCCGACAGGGGGGGTGAAGCTTTCTTT. It yields the protein CASSPGSDRGGEAFF. Based on the CDR3 plus reference TRBV5-1 and TRBJ1-1, the full variable domain is KAGVTQTPRYLIKTRGQQVTLSCSPISGHRSVSWYQQTPGQGLQFLFEYFSETQRNKGNFPGRFSGRQFSNSRSEMNVSTLELGDSALYLCASSPGSDRGGEAFFGQGTRLTVV.

In this sample, this clonotype turned up many times. The rearrangement links TRBV5-1 to TRBJ1-5, with TRBD1 matching 7 bases. Trimming at V came to 7 bases and at J to 0 bases, leaving 7 bases not matched to a gene. There are 15 residues in the CDR3. From germline, CDR1 is SGHRS and CDR2 YFSETQ. CDR3 residues: CASRPGQLSNQPQHF. CDR3 coding DNA: TGCGCCAGCCGGCCGGGACAGCTTAGCAATCAGCCCCAGCATTTT. The entire variable domain, with the rest obtained from reference TRBV5-1 and TRBJ1-5, is as follows: KAGVTQTPRYLIKTRGQQVTLSCSPISGHRSVSWYQQTPGQGLQFLFEYFSETQRNKGNFPGRFSGRQFSNSRSEMNVSTLELGDSALYLCASRPGQLSNQPQHFGDGTRLSIL.

This clonotype was counted many times. This chain joins TRBV20-1 and TRBJ1-6; 8 positions match TRBD1. Per germline, CDR1 DFQATT and CDR2 SNEGSKA (reference sequence). V shed 4 bases, J shed 6 bases, and the junction held 11 bases outside the gene matches. CDR3 length: 16 amino acids. The CDR3, as DNA: TGCAGTGCTAAGGGCCGGGACAGGCCGGCTAATTCACCCCTCCACTTT. Translating gives CSAKGRDRPANSPLHF.

There are many counts of this clonotype. The chain has TRBV18 and TRBJ2-7, with 9 bases aligning to TRBD2. This CDR3 is 14 amino acids long. Unmatched junction bases numbered 4, after V lost 3 bases and J lost 4 bases. The germline V gene has CDR1 KGHSH and CDR2 LQKENI. The chain's CDR3 is CASSPMAGGYEQYF. The CDR3 region has the DNA TGTGCCAGCTCACCGATGGCGGGGGGGTACGAGCAGTACTTC.

This clonotype was recorded at least ten times. The V gene is TRBV29-1, the J gene TRBJ2-2, with 9 bases identical to TRBD2. CDR1 and CDR2 from the germline V gene are SQVTM and ANQGSEA. With 6 bases clipped from V and 7 bases from J, the junction kept 9 bases outside the gene matches. The CDR3 sequence is 14 residues long. The CDR3 sequence: CSVFSGRGVGELFF. DNA for the CDR3: TGCAGCGTCTTTAGCGGGAGAGGGGTCGGGGAGCTGTTTTTT.

With regard to this clonotype: A single base separates this from a much larger clone, so it may be a read error. The chain recombines TRBV3-1 with TRBJ2-1, with TRBD2 matching 10 bases. CDR3 length: 16 residues. CDR1 and CDR2 from the germline V gene are LGHDT and YNNKEL (reference sequence). The CDR3 sequence: CAGSPAGLAGEIEQFF. The CDR3 DNA reads TGTGCCGGCAGCCCGGCGGGGCTAGCGGGAGAGATTGAGCAGTTCTTC.